The 25 T cell receptor beta chains in this list originate from one sample, sequenced in a study of long-term antiretroviral therapy in people with HIV. Runs used v3.0 of the immunoSEQ assay and were done at survey level. Data came from immunoSEQ multiplex PCR; TCRdb stores just in-frame clones and leaves some out. The table lists around 20,000 clones, about nine tenths of them singletons. The sequencing used unsorted PBMCs, collected 0.2 years before starting antiretroviral therapy. These receptors were collected from a young man with HIV.

The chain recombines TRBV12-5 with TRBJ2-1, with D perhaps TRBD1 (5 bases). V was cut by 10 bases and J by 7 bases, with 17 bases left in between. Germline CDR1 LGHNT, CDR2 FRNRAP. CDR3 size: 13 residues. Written as DNA, the CDR3 is TGTGCTATCCTCCACGATGGGGCAAATGAGCAGTTCTTC. Translated: CAILHDGANEQFF. The whole variable domain, remainder taken from reference TRBV12-5 and TRBJ2-1, is DARVTQTPRHKVTEMGQEVTMRCQPILGHNTVFWYRQTMMQGLELLAYFRNRAPLDDSGMPKDRFSAEMPDATLATLKIQPSEPRDSAVYFCAILHDGANEQFFGPGTRLTVL.

V and J are TRBV29-1 and TRBJ2-1, with 12 nucleotides matching TRBD2. Germline loops: CDR1 SQVTM, CDR2 ANQGSEA. After removal of 6 bases from V and 5 bases from J, the junction contained 5 bases not matched to a gene. The CDR3 has 14 amino acids. The CDR3 region has the DNA TGCAGCGTGCAGACTAGCGGGAGAGACAATGAGCAGTTCTTC. This sequence encodes CSVQTSGRDNEQFF.

This clone was found once. This chain uses TRBV5-1 with TRBJ1-1, with D possibly TRBD1 on 6 matching bases. The CDR3 is 14 amino acids. Trimming stripped 4 bases from V and 8 bases from J, with 18 bases between. Germline V gene sequence: CDR1 SGHRS, CDR2 YFSETQ. DNA for the CDR3: TGCGCCAGCAGCGTCGGACAGCTTGACTTAGAAGCTTTCTTT. Residues: CASSVGQLDLEAFF.

The chain couples TRBV6-1 to TRBJ2-5, with D uncertain. Germline V gene sequence: CDR1 MNHNS, CDR2 SASEGT. The ends were cut back, 4 bases at V and 5 bases at J, with 14 bases in the middle. This CDR3 has 14 amino acids. The CDR3 coding sequence is TGTGCCAGCAGTGGGGAATTGGGTCGGGAGACCCAGTACTTC. Residues: CASSGELGRETQYF.

The V gene is TRBV14, the J gene TRBJ2-5; D ambiguous. Trimming took off 0 bases at V and 5 bases at J, with 7 bases between the two ends. CDR1 is SGHDN and CDR2 is FVKESK in the germline V gene. CDR3 length: 13 amino acids. The CDR3 DNA follows: TGTGCCAGCAGCCAAGATCTAACGGAGACCCAGTACTTC. Its protein product is CASSQDLTETQYF.

This clone was recorded a few times. The chain links TRBV9 to TRBJ2-2; D not certain. In germline, CDR1 is SGDLS, CDR2 YYNGEE. CDR3 length: 14 amino acids. Trimming stripped 5 bases from V and 5 bases from J, with 13 bases between. CDR3 region: CASSTPFTTGELFF. CDR3 DNA: TGTGCCAGCAGTACCCCGTTTACTACCGGGGAGCTGTTTTTT.

For the CDR3, the DNA is TGTGCCAGCAGCTTACGTTTTAGCGGGAGCTCCTACGAGCAGTACTTC. It yields the protein CASSLRFSGSSYEQYF. V is TRBV11-1 and J is TRBJ2-7; 9 bases map to TRBD2. In germline, CDR1 is SGHAT, CDR2 FQDESV (reference sequence). This CDR3 region has 16 residues. Trimming took 2 bases from V and 0 from J; bases not matched to a gene: 5.

This chain links TRBV4-2 with TRBJ1-5; 9 nucleotides line up with TRBD1. Unmatched junction bases numbered 11, after V lost 0 bases and J lost 5 bases. The CDR3 has 18 amino acids. CDR1 is LGHNA, CDR2 YNFKEQ, per germline. The CDR3: CASSQDLRGQGPHQPQHF. The CDR3 nucleotides read TGTGCCAGCAGCCAAGACCTCCGAGGACAGGGGCCCCATCAGCCCCAGCATTTT.

The CDR3 here is CASSPGVLFNEQFF. CDR3 sequence (DNA): TGTGCCAGCAGCCCGGGAGTTCTGTTCAATGAGCAGTTCTTC. This chain connects TRBV4-2 to TRBJ2-1, with D possibly matching TRBD2 (6 bases). Germline V gives CDR1 LGHNA, CDR2 YNFKEQ. This CDR3 spans 14 amino acids. Trimming removed 4 bases at V and 6 bases at J, with 13 bases between.

The chain employs TRBV5-1 and TRBJ1-2; 7 nucleotides line up with TRBD1. With 6 bases clipped from V and 4 bases from J, the junction kept 12 bases outside the gene matches. This CDR3 region has 15 residues. Looked up from germline, CDR1 is SGHRS and CDR2 is YFSETQ. The CDR3 nucleotides read TGCGCCAGCACCGACACACGGGACAGACCCTATGGCTACACCTTC. It specifies CASTDTRDRPYGYTF.

The chain has TRBV7-2 and TRBJ2-5; unclear D gene. Germline lookup yields CDR1 SGHTA and CDR2 FQGNSA. There are 16 residues in the CDR3. With 1 base removed from V and 0 bases from J, the gap between germline ends came to 12 bases. The CDR3 reads CASSLDEVWNQETQYF. DNA of the CDR3: TGTGCCAGCAGCTTAGATGAGGTTTGGAACCAAGAGACCCAGTACTTC.

The chain carries TRBV5-1 and TRBJ2-1; a possible D gene is TRBD2 (6 bases). The CDR3 spans 16 residues. From germline, CDR1 is SGHRS and CDR2 YFSETQ. Trimming cost V 5 bases and J 3 bases, with 18 bases left between them. CDR3 DNA sequence: TGCGCCAGCAGGACCTTTCCCCAGGGAGGCTACAATGAGCAGTTCTTC. Translation gives CASRTFPQGGYNEQFF.

The chain recombines TRBV7-6 with TRBJ2-5, with D maybe TRBD1 (6 bases). Trimming left V 4 bases short and J 2 bases short, with 8 bases between. This CDR3 is 13 amino acids long. The germline CDR1 and CDR2 sequences are SGHVS and FNYEAQ. The CDR3 spells CASSWTAQETQYF. The CDR3, as DNA: TGTGCCAGCAGCTGGACAGCTCAAGAGACCCAGTACTTC.

The chain couples TRBV4-1 to TRBJ2-2; D may be TRBD1 (5 bases). The CDR3 totals 16 residues. Trimming stripped 2 bases from V and 4 bases from J, with 14 bases between. Per the germline V gene, CDR1 is MGHRA and CDR2 is YSYEKL. CDR3 DNA: TGCGCCAGCAGCCAATTTGCCCCCACAGGCACCGGGGAGCTGTTTTTT. Translated, it gives CASSQFAPTGTGELFF.

The chain combines TRBV6-5 with TRBJ1-1; D unclear. The CDR3 is made up of 14 amino acids. V gave up 6 bases and J gave up 1 base, with 12 bases separating them. CDR1 is MNHEY and CDR2 is SVGAGI in the germline V gene. CDR3 sequence reads: CASSRTSENTEAFF. The CDR3 DNA sequence: TGTGCCAGCAGCCGTACCTCGGAGAACACTGAAGCTTTCTTT.

A few counts support this clone. The chain combines TRBV5-1 with TRBJ2-7; 7 bases align to TRBD1. Germline V gives CDR1 SGHRS, CDR2 YFSETQ. This CDR3 has 16 amino acids. V shed 0 bases and J 4 bases; nucleotides not matched to a gene: 10. As DNA, the CDR3 is TGCGCCAGCAGCTTGGCTATCGGGACAGAGCCTTACGAGCAGTACTTC. Translation: CASSLAIGTEPYEQYF.

The CDR3 DNA is TGTGCCTGGAGTTTAGGGGGACCCTCGAACACTGAAGCTTTCTTT. The encoded protein is CAWSLGGPSNTEAFF. The genes are TRBV30 and TRBJ1-1; perhaps TRBD1 as D (6 bases). Trimming removed 2 bases at V and 1 base at J, with 14 bases between. There are 15 residues in the CDR3. Germline V lookup: CDR1 GTSNPN, CDR2 SVGIG (reference sequence).

The V gene is TRBV29-1, the J gene TRBJ2-3, with D perhaps being TRBD1 or TRBD2 (6 bases each). V lost 2 bases and J lost 10, with 16 bases in between. This CDR3 region has 13 residues. Per germline, CDR1 SQVTM and CDR2 ANQGSEA. The CDR3 protein is CSVERGDGGAQYF. CDR3 coding DNA: TGCAGCGTTGAAAGGGGGGACGGTGGGGCGCAGTATTTT.

The CDR3: CASSLSLAATQETQYF. The DNA for the CDR3 is TGTGCCAGCAGCTTGTCACTAGCGGCTACTCAAGAGACCCAGTACTTC. The rearrangement uses TRBV5-4 and TRBJ2-5, with 8 bases fitting TRBD2. The CDR3 contains 16 residues. Germline V gives CDR1 SGHNT, CDR2 YYREEE (reference sequence). Losses at the gene ends were 1 base for V and 2 bases for J; bases not matched to a gene: 7.

The V call is TRBV4-3, the J call TRBJ2-6; no clear D. The ends were cut back, 1 base at V and 1 base at J, with 8 bases in the middle. CDR1 and CDR2 from the germline V gene are LGHNA and YSLEER. This CDR3 has 16 amino acids. The CDR3 region has the DNA TGCGCCAGCAGCCAAGGGACGTCTTCTGGGGCCAACGTCCTGACTTTC. This encodes CASSQGTSSGANVLTF.

This chain uses TRBV10-2 with TRBJ1-6; 7 bases fit TRBD1. The germline V gene has CDR1 WSHSY and CDR2 SAAADI. Losses at the gene ends were 2 bases for V and 7 bases for J; bases not matched to a gene: 8. The CDR3 contains 16 residues. In DNA form, the CDR3 reads TGCGCCAGCAGTGAGGGGGCCGGGACAGCGAATTCACCCCTCCACTTT. Its translation is CASSEGAGTANSPLHF.

The chain joins TRBV18 to TRBJ2-7; D possibly matches TRBD1 or TRBD2 (6 bases each). V gave up 1 base and J gave up 4 bases, with 17 bases separating them. This CDR3 comprises 16 residues. Germline-derived CDR1 and CDR2 are KGHSH and LQKENI. Here the CDR3 reads CASSPLVKGGFYEQYF. The CDR3 nucleotides read TGTGCCAGCTCACCACTGGTGAAAGGGGGGTTTTACGAGCAGTACTTC.

The V and J genes are TRBV6-5 and TRBJ2-1; D is ambiguous. The CDR3 has 14 residues. The germline V and J ends were trimmed by 3 bases and 4 bases, with 10 bases remaining between them. Germline V gives CDR1 MNHEY, CDR2 SVGAGI. The CDR3 spells CASSYGSLYNEQFF. CDR3 bases: TGTGCCAGCAGTTATGGTAGCCTGTACAATGAGCAGTTCTTC.

The chain uses TRBV5-1 and TRBJ2-4; D perhaps matches TRBD1 (6 bases). The V end was cut by 5 bases, the J end by 2 bases, with 20 bases between. Germline V gives CDR1 SGHRS, CDR2 YFSETQ. This CDR3 has 17 amino acids. CDR3 loop: CASRREGVEGTKNIQYF. The CDR3, as DNA: TGCGCCAGCAGACGTGAGGGGGTTGAGGGAACCAAAAACATTCAGTACTTC.

This clone came up once. The genes are TRBV7-6 and TRBJ2-1, with 9 bases that match TRBD2. V lost 5 bases, J lost 8 bases, and 22 bases stayed unmatched. CDR3 length equals 19 residues. CDR1 and CDR2 (germline): SGHVS, FNYEAQ. CDR3 loop: CASSRQTTTSGRRLDEQFF. In DNA, the CDR3 is TGTGCCAGCAGCCGCCAGACCACCACAAGCGGGAGGAGGCTAGATGAGCAGTTCTTC.